A selection of T cell receptor beta chains follows, all from one sample in a study of blood T cell repertoires in COVID-19. Clones were read by immunoSEQ multiplex PCR, and TCRdb kept only the in-frame ones, dropping some. The data contain 150,000 to 200,000 clones, 70% to 90% of them singletons. The sequenced sample consisted of PBMCs or T cells enriched from blood (not recorded which). These receptor sequences come from a woman under 30 who had recovered from COVID-19. Each CDR3 is given with its conserved first and last residue. Each record gives: J gene, CDR3 length, V gene, clone size, D gene, CDR3 DNA, CDR3 protein. The D gene is left open where the match is weak. Size is stated for part of the rows, as once, few or many counts, or as a class when the clone is expanded.

J gene: TRBJ1-1
CDR3 length: 21
V gene: TRBV3-1/TRBV3-2
clone size: NA
D gene: TRBD1
CDR3 DNA: TGTGCCAGCAAGCTAAGCGGGACAGGGGGGGCGCGGGGTAAGGAATACACTGAAGCTTTCTTT
CDR3 protein: CASKLSGTGGARGKEYTEAFF

J gene: TRBJ1-2
CDR3 length: 11
V gene: TRBV2
clone size: NA
D gene: TRBD1
CDR3 DNA: TGTGCCGGTACGACAGGGTCTGGCTACACCTTC
CDR3 protein: CAGTTGSGYTF

J gene: TRBJ1-2
CDR3 length: 12
V gene: TRBV29-1
clone size: once
D gene: TRBD1
CDR3 DNA: TGCAGCGTCACCACGACAGGGGATGGCTACACCTTC
CDR3 protein: CSVTTTGDGYTF

J gene: TRBJ2-1
CDR3 length: 14
V gene: TRBV5-5
clone size: NA
D gene: TRBD2
CDR3 DNA: TGTGCCAGCAGCTCGACTAGCGGAGACAATGAGCAGTTCTTC
CDR3 protein: CASSSTSGDNEQFF

J gene: TRBJ2-7
CDR3 length: 13
V gene: TRBV12-5
clone size: NA
D gene: NA
CDR3 DNA: TGTGCTAGTGGACACAGAGATCCCTACGAGCAGTACTTC
CDR3 protein: CASGHRDPYEQYF

J gene: TRBJ2-5
CDR3 length: 13
V gene: TRBV3-1/TRBV3-2
clone size: NA
D gene: NA
CDR3 DNA: TGTGCCAGCAGCCAAGCTAATCCGGAGACCCAGTACTTC
CDR3 protein: CASSQANPETQYF

J gene: TRBJ1-2
CDR3 length: 15
V gene: TRBV28
clone size: NA
D gene: TRBD1
CDR3 DNA: TGTGCCAGCAGCCCCCCGGACAGGGGAAACTATGGCTACACCTTC
CDR3 protein: CASSPPDRGNYGYTF

J gene: TRBJ1-1
CDR3 length: 13
V gene: TRBV10-1
clone size: NA
D gene: TRBD1
CDR3 DNA: TGCGCCAGGGACAGGGGGATCCCCACTGAAGCTTTCTTT
CDR3 protein: CARDRGIPTEAFF

J gene: TRBJ2-2
CDR3 length: 18
V gene: TRBV6-4
clone size: NA
D gene: NA
CDR3 DNA: TGTGCCAGCAGTGAGTCCATAGTGACTCCCTCTCACACCGGGGAGCTGTTTTTT
CDR3 protein: CASSESIVTPSHTGELFF

J gene: TRBJ1-2
CDR3 length: 15
V gene: TRBV5-5
clone size: NA
D gene: NA
CDR3 DNA: TGTGCCAGCAGCTTGGGACAGGCCTCCGGCTATGGCTACACCTTC
CDR3 protein: CASSLGQASGYGYTF

J gene: TRBJ2-5
CDR3 length: 14
V gene: TRBV28
clone size: NA
D gene: TRBD2
CDR3 DNA: TGTGCCAGCAGACCTGGGACTAGCGTTGGGACCCAGTACTTC
CDR3 protein: CASRPGTSVGTQYF

J gene: TRBJ2-7
CDR3 length: 15
V gene: TRBV7-2
clone size: NA
D gene: NA
CDR3 DNA: TGTGCCAGCAGCTTAGTTCAGGGAACGCCCTACGAGCAGTACTTC
CDR3 protein: CASSLVQGTPYEQYF

J gene: TRBJ1-5
CDR3 length: 13
V gene: TRBV27
clone size: NA
D gene: NA
CDR3 DNA: TGTGCCAGCAGTTTATCTGGGGCTCAGCCCCAGCATTTT
CDR3 protein: CASSLSGAQPQHF

J gene: TRBJ1-6
CDR3 length: 15
V gene: TRBV5-1
clone size: NA
D gene: NA
CDR3 DNA: TGCGCCAGCAACCAGTTGGGGGCCCCAAATTCACCCCTCCACTTT
CDR3 protein: CASNQLGAPNSPLHF

J gene: TRBJ1-2
CDR3 length: 15
V gene: TRBV7-3
clone size: NA
D gene: TRBD1
CDR3 DNA: TGTGCCAGCACAGGGGGCGGTTTTTATTGGGATGGCTACACCTTC
CDR3 protein: CASTGGGFYWDGYTF

J gene: TRBJ2-1
CDR3 length: 13
V gene: TRBV3-1/TRBV3-2
clone size: NA
D gene: TRBD2
CDR3 DNA: TGTGCCAGCACCCCGCGGGGGGTTAGTGAGCAGTTCTTC
CDR3 protein: CASTPRGVSEQFF

J gene: TRBJ1-2
CDR3 length: 14
V gene: TRBV7-9
clone size: NA
D gene: NA
CDR3 DNA: TGTGCCAGCACCCCCCCGGCCAGGGAATCTGGCTACACCTTC
CDR3 protein: CASTPPARESGYTF

J gene: TRBJ1-6
CDR3 length: 18
V gene: TRBV9
clone size: NA
D gene: NA
CDR3 DNA: TGTGCCAGCAGCGTCTCACCTGGAGGTAGCTCCTATAATTCACCCCTCCACTTT
CDR3 protein: CASSVSPGGSSYNSPLHF

J gene: TRBJ1-5
CDR3 length: 15
V gene: TRBV24-1
clone size: NA
D gene: NA
CDR3 DNA: TGTGCCACCAGTGATTCTATGACAAGCAATCAGCCCCAGCATTTT
CDR3 protein: CATSDSMTSNQPQHF

J gene: TRBJ2-1
CDR3 length: 15
V gene: TRBV5-1
clone size: NA
D gene: TRBD2
CDR3 DNA: TGCGCCAGCAGTTGGACTAGCGGGGTTGGGAATGAGCAGTTCTTC
CDR3 protein: CASSWTSGVGNEQFF

J gene: TRBJ1-1
CDR3 length: 14
V gene: TRBV10-1
clone size: few
D gene: TRBD1
CDR3 DNA: TGCGCCAGCAGTACGGACAGGGAGATCACTGAAGCTTTCTTT
CDR3 protein: CASSTDREITEAFF

J gene: TRBJ1-2
CDR3 length: 15
V gene: TRBV24-1
clone size: NA
D gene: TRBD1
CDR3 DNA: TGTGCCACCAGTGATACGGGACAGATTAACTATGGCTACACCTTC
CDR3 protein: CATSDTGQINYGYTF